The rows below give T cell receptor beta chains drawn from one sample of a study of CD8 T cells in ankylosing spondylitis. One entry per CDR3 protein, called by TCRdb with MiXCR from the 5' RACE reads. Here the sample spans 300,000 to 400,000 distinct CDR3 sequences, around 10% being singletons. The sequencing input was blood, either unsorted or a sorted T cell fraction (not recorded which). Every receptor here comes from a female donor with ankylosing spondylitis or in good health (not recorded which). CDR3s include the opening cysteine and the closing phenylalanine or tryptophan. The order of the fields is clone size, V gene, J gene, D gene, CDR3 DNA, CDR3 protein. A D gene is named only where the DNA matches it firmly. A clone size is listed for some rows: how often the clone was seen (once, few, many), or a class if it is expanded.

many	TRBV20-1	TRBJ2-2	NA	TGCAGTGCTCGGGGACCGAACACCGGGGAGCTGTTTTTT	CSARGPNTGELFF
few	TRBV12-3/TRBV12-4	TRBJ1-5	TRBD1	TGTGCCAGCAGAGGGACAGGTTATAGCAATCAGCCCCAGCATTTT	CASRGTGYSNQPQHF
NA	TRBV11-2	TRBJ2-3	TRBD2	TGTGCCAGCAGCTTAGGGACTAGCGGGAGGAGGGATACGCAGTATTTT	CASSLGTSGRRDTQYF
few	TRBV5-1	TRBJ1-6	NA	TGCGCCAGCAGCCCCAACCTCCGGGACAAGAATTCACCCCTCCACTTT	CASSPNLRDKNSPLHF
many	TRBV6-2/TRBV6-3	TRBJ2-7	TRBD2	TGTGCCAGCAGTTTACCGGGACTAGCGGGGGTTAGCTCCTACGAGCAGTACTTC	CASSLPGLAGVSSYEQYF
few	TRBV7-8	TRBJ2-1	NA	TGTGCCAGCAGCTTAGGAGGGGGAGGGCCTTGGAATGAGCAGTTCTTC	CASSLGGGGPWNEQFF
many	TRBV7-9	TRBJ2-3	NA	TGTGCCAGCAGCTTAAGGACAGATACGCAGTATTTT	CASSLRTDTQYF
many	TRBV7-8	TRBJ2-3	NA	TGTGCCAGCAGCTTAGGCGAGGGGGGCTTGACAGATACGCAGTATTTT	CASSLGEGGLTDTQYF
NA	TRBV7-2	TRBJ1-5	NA	TGTGCCAGCAGCACCCGAGAGGATCAGCCCCAGCATTTT	CASSTREDQPQHF
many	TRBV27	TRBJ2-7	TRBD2	TGTGCCAGCAGCCGACTAGCTTCTACCTACGAGCAGTACTTC	CASSRLASTYEQYF
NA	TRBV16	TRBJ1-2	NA	TGTGCCAGCAGCCAACTGGGACAACCAAAAGAGACCTTC	CASSQLGQPKETF
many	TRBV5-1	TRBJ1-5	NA	TGCGCCAGCAGCTTGGACAGTAGGGGGGCAGGTCAGCCCCAGCATTTT	CASSLDSRGAGQPQHF
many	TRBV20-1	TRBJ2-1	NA	TGCAGTGCACCGGGGACATGGAATGAGCAGTTCTTC	CSAPGTWNEQFF
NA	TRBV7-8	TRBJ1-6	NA	TGTGCCAGCAGCTTAGGGTCAGGGAGTTCACCCCTCCACTTT	CASSLGSGSSPLHF
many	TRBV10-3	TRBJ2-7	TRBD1	TGTGCCACCCGGGACAGGGGCTACGAGCAGTACTTC	CATRDRGYEQYF
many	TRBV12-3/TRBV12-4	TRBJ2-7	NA	TGTGCCAGCAGTTTCGGGACCGCCGGCTACGAGCAGTACTTC	CASSFGTAGYEQYF
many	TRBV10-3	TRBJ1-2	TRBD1	TGTGCCATCAGTGTCGGGGGTCAGGGGGCGATCTATGGCTACACCTTC	CAISVGGQGAIYGYTF
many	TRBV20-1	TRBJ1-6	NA	TGCAGTGCTAGGAATCCTCTTGGGTATGATTCACCCCTCCACTTT	CSARNPLGYDSPLHF
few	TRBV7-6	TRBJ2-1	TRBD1	TGTGCCAGCAGGGCCGGGACAGAGAATGAGCAGTTCTTC	CASRAGTENEQFF
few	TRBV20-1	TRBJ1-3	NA	TGCAGTGCTAGATCGGACCCGGGAAACACCATATATTTT	CSARSDPGNTIYF
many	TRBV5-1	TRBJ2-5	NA	TGCGCCAGCAGCTTGGAAGCGGTAGAGACCCAGTACTTC	CASSLEAVETQYF
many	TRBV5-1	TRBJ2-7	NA	TGCGCCAGCAGCATGTGGGGTGGCATTTCCACTGGAGCCTACGAGCAGTACTTC	CASSMWGGISTGAYEQYF
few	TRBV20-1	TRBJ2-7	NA	TGCAGTGGGCGGGACTCCTACGAGCAGTACTTC	CSGRDSYEQYF
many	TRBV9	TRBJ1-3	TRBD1	TGTGCCAGCAGCGTAGAGCCGGGACAGCTAACCTCTGGAAACACCATATATTTT	CASSVEPGQLTSGNTIYF
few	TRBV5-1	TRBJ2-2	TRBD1	TGCGCCAGCAGCCCCCGGACAGGCATCCCGGGCACCGGGGAGCTGTTTTTT	CASSPRTGIPGTGELFF
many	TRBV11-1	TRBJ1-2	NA	TGTGCCAGCAGCTTAGATTTACCCAGTTTCGACGGAGCTAACTATGGCTACACCTTC	CASSLDLPSFDGANYGYTF
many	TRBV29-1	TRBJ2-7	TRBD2	TGCAGCGTTGAGTCGGGACTAGCGGGGGGACTAGGACTCTCCTACGAGCAGTACTTC	CSVESGLAGGLGLSYEQYF
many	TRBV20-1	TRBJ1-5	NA	TGCAGTGCCACCTATAGCAATCAGCCCCAGCATTTT	CSATYSNQPQHF
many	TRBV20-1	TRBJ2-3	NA	TGCAGTGCTCCAAGGGAACCTCGGGGGACAGATACGCAGTATTTT	CSAPREPRGTDTQYF
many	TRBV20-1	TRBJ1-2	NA	TGCAGTGCCGGCCCGACAGAGTATAACTATGGCTACACCTTC	CSAGPTEYNYGYTF
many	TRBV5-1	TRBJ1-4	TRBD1	TGCGCCAGCAGCCCCGGGACAGGGGCGAAAGAAAAACTGTTTTTT	CASSPGTGAKEKLFF
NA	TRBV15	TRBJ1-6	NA	TGTGCCACCAGCCTCAAATCTAGGGGGGATTCACCCCTCCACTTT	CATSLKSRGDSPLHF
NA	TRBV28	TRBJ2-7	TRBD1	TGTGCCAGCAGTTTAGCGGGACAGGGTCGCTACGAGCAGTACTTC	CASSLAGQGRYEQYF
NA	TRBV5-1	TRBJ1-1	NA	TGCGCCAGCAGCAAGGAGGGACAAATGAACACTGAAGCTTTCTTT	CASSKEGQMNTEAFF
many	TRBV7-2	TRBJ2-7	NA	TGTGCCAGCAGCCCGGGACCAATTTACGAGCAGTACTTC	CASSPGPIYEQYF
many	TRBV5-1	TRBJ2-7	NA	TGCGCCAGCAGCCCCTCTGGCTCCTACGAGCAGTACTTC	CASSPSGSYEQYF
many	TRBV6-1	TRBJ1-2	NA	TGTGCCAGTCGGTTATCGGGCTATGGCTACACCTTC	CASRLSGYGYTF
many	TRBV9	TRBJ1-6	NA	TGTGCCAGCAGCGTAGCGGAGAATTCACCCCTCCACTTT	CASSVAENSPLHF
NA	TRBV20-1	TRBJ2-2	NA	TGCAGTGCTATAAAATCTGGATTACTAGCCCCCGGGGAGCTGTTTTTT	CSAIKSGLLAPGELFF
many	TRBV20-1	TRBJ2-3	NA	TGCAGTGCTACCCTGACAGCCCTGGGGACGCAGTATTTT	CSATLTALGTQYF
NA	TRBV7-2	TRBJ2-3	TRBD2	TGTGCCAGCAGCTTAGTGGCGGGAGGGCCCTCAGATACGCAGTATTTT	CASSLVAGGPSDTQYF
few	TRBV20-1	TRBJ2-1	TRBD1	TGCAGTGCTACCCATCGGGCAGGGGGTGAGCAGTTCTTC	CSATHRAGGEQFF
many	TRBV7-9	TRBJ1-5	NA	TGTGCCAGCAGCCAGGACAGTCAGGTTCAGCCCCAGCATTTT	CASSQDSQVQPQHF
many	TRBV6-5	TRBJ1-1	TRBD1	TGTGCCAGCAGTCACCCACAGGGGAAGGTGACTGAAGCTTTCTTT	CASSHPQGKVTEAFF
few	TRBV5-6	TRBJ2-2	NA	TGTGCCAGCGGACTTTACACCGGGGAGCTGTTTTTT	CASGLYTGELFF
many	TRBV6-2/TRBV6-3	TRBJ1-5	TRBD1	TGTGCCAGCAGAACCGGGACAGGTCATCAGCCCCAGCATTTT	CASRTGTGHQPQHF